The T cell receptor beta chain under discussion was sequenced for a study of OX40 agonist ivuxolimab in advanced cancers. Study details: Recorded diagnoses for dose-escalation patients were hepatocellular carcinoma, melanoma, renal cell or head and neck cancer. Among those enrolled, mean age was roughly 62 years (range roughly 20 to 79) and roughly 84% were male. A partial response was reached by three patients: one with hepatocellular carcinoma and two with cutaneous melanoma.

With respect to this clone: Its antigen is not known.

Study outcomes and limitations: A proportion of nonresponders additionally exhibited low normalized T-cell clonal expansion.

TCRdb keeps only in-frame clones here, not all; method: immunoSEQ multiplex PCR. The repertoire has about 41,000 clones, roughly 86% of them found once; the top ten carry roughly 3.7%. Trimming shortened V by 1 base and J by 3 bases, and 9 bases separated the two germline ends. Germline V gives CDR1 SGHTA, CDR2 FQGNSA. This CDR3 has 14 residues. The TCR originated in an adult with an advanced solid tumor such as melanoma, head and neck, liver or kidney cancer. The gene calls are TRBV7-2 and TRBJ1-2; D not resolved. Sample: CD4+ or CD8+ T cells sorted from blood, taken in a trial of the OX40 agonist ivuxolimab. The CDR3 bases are TGTGCCAGCAGCTTAGGGAGTGCCCACTATGGCTACACCTTC. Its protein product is CASSLGSAHYGYTF.